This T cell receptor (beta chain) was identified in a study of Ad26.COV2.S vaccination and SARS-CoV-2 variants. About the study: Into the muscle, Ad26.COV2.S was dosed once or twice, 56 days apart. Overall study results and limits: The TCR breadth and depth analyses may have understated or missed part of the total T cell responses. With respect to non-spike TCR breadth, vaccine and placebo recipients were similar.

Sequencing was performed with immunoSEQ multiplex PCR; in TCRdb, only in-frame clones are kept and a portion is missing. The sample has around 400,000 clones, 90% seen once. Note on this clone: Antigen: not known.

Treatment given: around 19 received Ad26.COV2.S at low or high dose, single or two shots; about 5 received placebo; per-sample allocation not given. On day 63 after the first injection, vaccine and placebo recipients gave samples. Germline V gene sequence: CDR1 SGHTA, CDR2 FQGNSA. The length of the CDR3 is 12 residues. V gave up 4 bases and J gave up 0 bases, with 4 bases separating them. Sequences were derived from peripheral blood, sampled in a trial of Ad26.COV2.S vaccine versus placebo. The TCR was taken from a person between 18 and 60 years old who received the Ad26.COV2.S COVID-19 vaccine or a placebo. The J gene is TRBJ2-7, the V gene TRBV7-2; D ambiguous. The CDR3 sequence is CASSSNSYEQYF. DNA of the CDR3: TGTGCCAGCAGCTCAAACTCCTACGAGCAGTACTTC.